This T cell receptor beta chain was identified during a study of blood T cell repertoires in COVID-19. Study background: Nucleic acid was either cDNA or gDNA, and it came from T cells, B-cell-depleted T cells, or PBMCs.

The table came from immunoSEQ multiplex PCR; TCRdb's copy has only in-frame clones and leaves some out. The data show 80,000 to 95,000 clones, under 90% seen once. The sample comprised peripheral blood. The TCR sequence derives from a woman in her 70s with acute or convalescent COVID-19.

In nucleotides, the CDR3 is TGTGCCAGCAGTCCAATGAGACTAGCGGGGGGGACAGATACGCAGTATTTT. This gives the protein CASSPMRLAGGTDTQYF. This chain joins TRBV27 and TRBJ2-3; TRBD2 agrees at 14 bases. Looked up from germline, CDR1 is MNHEY and CDR2 is SMNVEV (reference sequence). V lost 5 bases and J lost 3; bases outside the gene matches: 7. The CDR3 length is 17 residues.